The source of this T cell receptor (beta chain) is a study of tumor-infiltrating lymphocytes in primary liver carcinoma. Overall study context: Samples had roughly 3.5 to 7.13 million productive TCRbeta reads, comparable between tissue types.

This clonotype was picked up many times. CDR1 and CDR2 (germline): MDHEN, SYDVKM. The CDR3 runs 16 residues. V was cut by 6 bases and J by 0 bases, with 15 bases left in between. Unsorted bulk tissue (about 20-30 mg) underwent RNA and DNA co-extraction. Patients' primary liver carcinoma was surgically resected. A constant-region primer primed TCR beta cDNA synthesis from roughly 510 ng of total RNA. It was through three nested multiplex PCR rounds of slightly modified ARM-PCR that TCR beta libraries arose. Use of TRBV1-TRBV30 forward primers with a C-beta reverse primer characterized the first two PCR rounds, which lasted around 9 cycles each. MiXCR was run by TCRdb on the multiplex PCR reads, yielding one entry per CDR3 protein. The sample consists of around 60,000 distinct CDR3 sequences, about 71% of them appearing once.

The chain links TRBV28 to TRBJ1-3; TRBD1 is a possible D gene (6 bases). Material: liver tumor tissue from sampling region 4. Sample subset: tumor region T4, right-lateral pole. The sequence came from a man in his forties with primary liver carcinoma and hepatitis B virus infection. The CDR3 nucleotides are TGTGCCAGCAGCTCCTTCCACAGGGACTCTGGAAACACCATATATTTT. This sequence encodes CASSSFHRDSGNTIYF.